This entry is about one T cell receptor (beta chain). These data come from a study of blood T cell repertoires in COVID-19. The overall study: Italy, Spain and the United States were the sources of the convalescent and acute COVID-19 samples. T cells, B-cell-depleted T cells, or PBMCs supplied cDNA or gDNA.

The CDR3 covers 16 residues. After removal of 7 bases from V and 0 bases from J, the junction contained 7 bases not matched to a gene. Germline V gene sequence: CDR1 LNHDA, CDR2 SQIVND (reference sequence). Original processing methods: Nucleated cell number was recorded as an estimate derived from reference gene primer amplification. This table comes from immunoSEQ multiplex PCR, and its TCRdb copy is limited to in-frame clones, with some not included. V and J calls and clone size are given by that table; D and trimming were obtained from the DNA. The sample lists roughly 60,000 clones; approximately 80% were seen once.

This chain connects TRBV19 to TRBJ1-5, with TRBD1 identical over 9 bases. The TCR originated in a human donor in a cohort sampled during active or convalescent COVID-19. Sequencing was performed on peripheral blood. The CDR3 DNA sequence: TGTGCCAGTATGGGACAGGGAAGCAATAGCAATCAGCCCCAGCATTTT. It yields the protein CASMGQGSNSNQPQHF.